This T cell receptor (beta chain) appears in the sequencing data of a study of T-cell memory formation after mild COVID-19. Study in general: The two donors had largely donor-specific TCR clusters. Study observations and caveats: Second-wave clones reaching peak frequency on day 37 lacked confirmed SARS-CoV-2 specificity.

Germline CDR1 is SEHNR and CDR2 is FQNEAQ (reference sequence). V gave up 5 bases and J gave up 1 base, with 17 bases separating them. The CDR3 runs to 16 residues. TCRdb called the 5' RACE reads again in MiXCR, with one record for every CDR3 protein. Of roughly 610,000 distinct CDR3 sequences in the sample, 17% were seen once. This clonotype occurred a few times. Its antigen is unidentified. This sequence originates from an adult woman who had mild COVID-19 (a few samples of this study predate the infection). Cell type and time point are not known. The J gene is TRBJ1-1, the V gene TRBV7-9; tentatively, D is TRBD1 (5 bases). The sequenced material came from PBMCs or a T cell subset sorted from them (not recorded which). The CDR3 coding sequence is TGTGCCAGCAGCCCCGCGGACAAACTGGCGAACACTGAAGCTTTCTTT. As protein: CASSPADKLANTEAFF.